This paragraph reports one TCR beta chain. J gave up 4 bases and V 4 bases, and 6 bases lay outside the gene matches. The CDR3 has 15 residues. Germline V gene data show CDR1 as SGHTA and CDR2 as FQGNSA. The data were obtained in a study of blood T cell repertoires in COVID-19. Study-wide context: The United States, Italy and Spain supplied acute and convalescent COVID-19 samples. T cells, B-cell-depleted T cells, or PBMCs provided the cDNA or gDNA that served as material.

Authors' data handling: Cell counts per sample came from amplifying reference gene primers. Data came from immunoSEQ multiplex PCR; TCRdb stores just in-frame clones and leaves some out. The V and J calls and clone size are taken from that table; D and trimming were inferred from the DNA. The top ten clones hold roughly 4.9% of a sample with over 200,000 clones, over 75% of them seen once. Material: peripheral blood. This sequence originates from a human donor in a cohort sampled during active COVID-19. V gene TRBV7-2 combines with J gene TRBJ1-2, with 10 bases lining up with TRBD1. CDR3 bases: TGTGCCAGCAGCTCCAGGACAGGGGGTTTCTATGGCTACACCTTC. Protein sequence: CASSSRTGGFYGYTF. Filled out from reference TRBV7-2 and TRBJ1-2, the complete variable domain reads GAGVSQSPSNKVTEKGKDVELRCDPISGHTALYWYRQSLGQGLEFLIYFQGNSAPDKSGLPSDRFSAERTGGSVSTLTIQRTQQEDSAVYLCASSSRTGGFYGYTFGSGTRLTVV.